This T cell receptor beta chain was observed in a study of blood T cells in healthy people across ages. The junction had 7 bases not matched to a gene; V was cut back by 6 bases and J by 3 bases. The CDR3 contains 14 residues. The germline V gene has CDR1 WSHSY and CDR2 SAAADI. Then a second PCR, running about 6 to 11 cycles, was carried out with a sample-barcoded 5' primer and a J-beta primer mix. A tag from a template-switch adaptor with 12 random nucleotides marked each cDNA molecule. CDR3-containing paired-end reads numbered at least 3 million in each sample. TCRdb independently ran MiXCR on the 5' RACE reads; one entry per CDR3 protein. Of under 2 million distinct CDR3 sequences listed, roughly a third are singletons. This clonotype was detected a few times. The antigen remains unidentified. Study-wide results and caveats: Diversity of TCR beta per million T cells declined in a roughly linear way with age. It was held that diversity estimates obtained from one million T cells represented underestimates.

The J gene is TRBJ1-1, the V gene TRBV10-2, with 7 positions matching TRBD1. The TCR sequence derives from a woman aged 30 to 39 in good health. Material: blood. CDR3 sequence: CASRETGSDTEAFF. For the CDR3, the DNA is TGCGCCAGCAGGGAGACAGGGTCTGACACTGAAGCTTTCTTT.